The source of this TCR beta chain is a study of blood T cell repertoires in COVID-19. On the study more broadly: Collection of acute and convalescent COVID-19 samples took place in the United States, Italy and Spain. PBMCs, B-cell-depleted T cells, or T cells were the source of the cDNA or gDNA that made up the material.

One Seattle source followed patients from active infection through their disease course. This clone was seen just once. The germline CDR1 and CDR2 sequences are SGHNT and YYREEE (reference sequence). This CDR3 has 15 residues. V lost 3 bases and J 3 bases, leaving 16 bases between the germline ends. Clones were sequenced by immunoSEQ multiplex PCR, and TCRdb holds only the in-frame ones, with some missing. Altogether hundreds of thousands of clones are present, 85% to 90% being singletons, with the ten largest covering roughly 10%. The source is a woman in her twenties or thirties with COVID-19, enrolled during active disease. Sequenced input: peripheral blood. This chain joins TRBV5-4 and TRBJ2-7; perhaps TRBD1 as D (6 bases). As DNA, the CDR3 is TGTGCCAGCAGCTCCAATCCGGGACACAGCTACGAGCAGTACTTC. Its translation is CASSSNPGHSYEQYF.